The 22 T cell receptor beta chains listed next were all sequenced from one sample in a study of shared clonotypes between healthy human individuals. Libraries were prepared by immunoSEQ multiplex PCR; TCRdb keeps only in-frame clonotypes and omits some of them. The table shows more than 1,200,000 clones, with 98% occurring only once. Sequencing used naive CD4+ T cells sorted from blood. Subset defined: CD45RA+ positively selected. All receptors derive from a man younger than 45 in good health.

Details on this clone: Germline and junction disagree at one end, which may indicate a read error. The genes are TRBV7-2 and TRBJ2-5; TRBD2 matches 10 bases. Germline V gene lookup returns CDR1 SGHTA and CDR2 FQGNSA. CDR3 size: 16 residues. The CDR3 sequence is CASRLGLAAGEETQYF. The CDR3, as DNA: TGTGCCAGCAGGTTAGGACTAGCGGCCGGGGAGGAGACCCAGTACTTC.

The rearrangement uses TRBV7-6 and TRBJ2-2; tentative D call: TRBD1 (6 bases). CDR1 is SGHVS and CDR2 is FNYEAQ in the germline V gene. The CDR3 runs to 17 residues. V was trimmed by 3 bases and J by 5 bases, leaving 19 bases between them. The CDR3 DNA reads TGTGCCAGCAGCTTTGGTGGGGGCGGAGCTAGGACCGGGGAGCTGTTTTTT. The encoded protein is CASSFGGGGARTGELFF.

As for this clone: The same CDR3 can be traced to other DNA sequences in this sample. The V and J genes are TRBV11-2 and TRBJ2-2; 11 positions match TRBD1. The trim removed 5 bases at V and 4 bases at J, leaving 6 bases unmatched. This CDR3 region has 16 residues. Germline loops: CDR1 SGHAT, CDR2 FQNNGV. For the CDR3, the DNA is TGTGCCAGCAGCCTTGGACAGGGGGCGGGCACCGGGGAGCTGTTTTTT. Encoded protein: CASSLGQGAGTGELFF.

The DNA of the CDR3 is TGTGCCAGCAGCTCCATTAGTAAGAATGAGCAGTTCTTC. Translation gives CASSSISKNEQFF. The chain carries TRBV11-2 and TRBJ2-1; no reliable D call. Between the trimmed V and J ends, which lost 4 bases and 7 bases, there was a span of 11 bases. CDR3 length equals 13 residues. Germline V gene sequence: CDR1 SGHAT, CDR2 FQNNGV.

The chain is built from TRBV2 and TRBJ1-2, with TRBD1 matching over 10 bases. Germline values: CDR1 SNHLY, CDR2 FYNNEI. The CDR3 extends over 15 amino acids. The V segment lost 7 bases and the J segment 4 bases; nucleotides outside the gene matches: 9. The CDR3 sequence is CASNRQGALSYGYTF. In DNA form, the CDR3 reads TGTGCCAGCAACCGACAGGGGGCGCTCAGCTATGGCTACACCTTC.

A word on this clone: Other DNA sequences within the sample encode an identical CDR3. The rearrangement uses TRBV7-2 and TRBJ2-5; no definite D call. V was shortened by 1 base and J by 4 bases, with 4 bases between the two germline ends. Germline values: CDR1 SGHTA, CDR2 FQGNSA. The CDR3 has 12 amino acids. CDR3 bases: TGTGCCAGCAGCTTAGTAAGAGAGACCCAGTACTTC. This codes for CASSLVRETQYF.

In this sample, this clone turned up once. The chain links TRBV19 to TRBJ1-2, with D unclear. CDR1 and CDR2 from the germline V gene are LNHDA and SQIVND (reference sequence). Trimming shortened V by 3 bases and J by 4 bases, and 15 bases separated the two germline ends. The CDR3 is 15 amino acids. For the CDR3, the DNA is TGTGCCAGTAGTATGAAAGGTTTGTTGGCCTATGGCTACACCTTC. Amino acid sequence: CASSMKGLLAYGYTF.

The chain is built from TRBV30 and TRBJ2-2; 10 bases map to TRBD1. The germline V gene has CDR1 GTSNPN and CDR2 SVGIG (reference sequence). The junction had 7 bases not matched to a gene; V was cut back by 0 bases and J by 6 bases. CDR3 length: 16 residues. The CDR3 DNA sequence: TGTGCCTGGAGTGTACGGGACAGGGGATTTTCCGGGGAGCTGTTTTTT. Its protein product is CAWSVRDRGFSGELFF.

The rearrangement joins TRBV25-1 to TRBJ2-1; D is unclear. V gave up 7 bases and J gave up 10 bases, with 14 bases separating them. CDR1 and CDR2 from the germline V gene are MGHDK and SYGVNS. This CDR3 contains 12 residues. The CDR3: CASTDPVREQFF. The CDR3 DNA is TGTGCCAGCACCGACCCGGTGCGGGAGCAGTTCTTC.

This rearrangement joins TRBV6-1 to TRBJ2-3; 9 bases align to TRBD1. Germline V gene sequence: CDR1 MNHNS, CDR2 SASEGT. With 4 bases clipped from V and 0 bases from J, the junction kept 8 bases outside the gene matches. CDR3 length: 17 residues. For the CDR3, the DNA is TGTGCCAGCAGTGCACTCAGTGGGACAGGGAGCACAGATACGCAGTATTTT. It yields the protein CASSALSGTGSTDTQYF.

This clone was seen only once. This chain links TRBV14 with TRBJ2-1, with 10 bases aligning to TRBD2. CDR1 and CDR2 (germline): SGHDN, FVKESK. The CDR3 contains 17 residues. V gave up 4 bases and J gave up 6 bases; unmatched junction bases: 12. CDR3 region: CASSPPRPSGSRNEQFF. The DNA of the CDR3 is TGTGCCAGCAGCCCGCCCCGACCTAGCGGGAGCCGCAATGAGCAGTTCTTC.

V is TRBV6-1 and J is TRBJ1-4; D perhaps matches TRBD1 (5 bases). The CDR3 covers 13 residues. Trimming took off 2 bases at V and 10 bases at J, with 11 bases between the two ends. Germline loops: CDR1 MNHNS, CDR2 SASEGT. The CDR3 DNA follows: TGTGCCAGCAGTGAAATGATTGGGGGAAAACTGTTTTTT. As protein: CASSEMIGGKLFF.

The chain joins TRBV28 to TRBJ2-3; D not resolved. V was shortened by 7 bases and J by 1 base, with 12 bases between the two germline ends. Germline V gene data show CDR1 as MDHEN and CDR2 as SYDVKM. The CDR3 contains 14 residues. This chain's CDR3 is CASTRATRTDTQYF. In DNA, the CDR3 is TGTGCCAGCACTCGAGCGACGCGCACAGATACGCAGTATTTT.

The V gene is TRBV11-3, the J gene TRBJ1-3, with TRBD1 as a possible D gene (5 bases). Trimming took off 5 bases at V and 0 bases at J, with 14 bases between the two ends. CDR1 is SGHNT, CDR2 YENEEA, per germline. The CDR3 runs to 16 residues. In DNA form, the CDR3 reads TGTGCCAGCAGCCCGGGGCCATCCATCTCTGGAAACACCATATATTTT. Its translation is CASSPGPSISGNTIYF.

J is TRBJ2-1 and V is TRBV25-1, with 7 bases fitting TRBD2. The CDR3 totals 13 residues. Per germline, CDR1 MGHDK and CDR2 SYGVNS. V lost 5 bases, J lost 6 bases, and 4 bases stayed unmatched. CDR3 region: CASSLGRINEQFF. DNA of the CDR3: TGTGCCAGCAGTCTCGGGAGGATCAATGAGCAGTTCTTC.

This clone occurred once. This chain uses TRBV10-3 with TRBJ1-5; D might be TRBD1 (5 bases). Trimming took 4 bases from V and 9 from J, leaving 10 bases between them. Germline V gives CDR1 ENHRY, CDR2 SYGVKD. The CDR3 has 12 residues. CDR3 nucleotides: TGTGCCATCAGTGGGGGCTTGAGGCCCCAGCATTTT. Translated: CAISGGLRPQHF.

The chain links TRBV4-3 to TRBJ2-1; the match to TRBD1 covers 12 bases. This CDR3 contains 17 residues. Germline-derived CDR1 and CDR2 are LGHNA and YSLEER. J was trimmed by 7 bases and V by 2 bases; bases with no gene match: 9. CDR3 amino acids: CASSQFPGQGAGNEQFF. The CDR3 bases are TGCGCCAGCAGCCAATTCCCGGGACAGGGGGCGGGAAATGAGCAGTTCTTC.

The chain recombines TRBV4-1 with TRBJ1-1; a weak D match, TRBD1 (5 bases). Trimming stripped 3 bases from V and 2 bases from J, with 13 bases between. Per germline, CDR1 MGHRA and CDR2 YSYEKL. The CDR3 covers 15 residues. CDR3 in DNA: TGCGCCAGCAGCCAGTTCTCGGGGGTTAACACTGAAGCTTTCTTT. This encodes CASSQFSGVNTEAFF.

CDR3 residues: CASSASGRAGELFF. DNA for the CDR3: TGCGCCAGCAGTGCTAGCGGGAGGGCCGGGGAGCTGTTTTTT. The chain employs TRBV10-1 and TRBJ2-2; 12 bases are shared with TRBD2. This CDR3 has 14 residues. Germline CDR1 reads WNHNN; CDR2 reads SYGVQD (reference sequence). J gave up 6 bases and V 4 bases, and 0 bases lay outside the gene matches.

As DNA, the CDR3 is TGCGCCAGCCCACGGGGGATAACAGGCAAAGCCCCTTCCTACGAGCAGTACTTC. Protein sequence: CASPRGITGKAPSYEQYF. The chain recombines TRBV23-1 with TRBJ2-7; possible D gene TRBD2, 6 bases. TRBV23-1 carries the ORF label, with uncertain function. Between the trimmed V and J ends, which lost 8 bases and 1 base, there was a span of 27 bases. The CDR3 runs to 18 residues.

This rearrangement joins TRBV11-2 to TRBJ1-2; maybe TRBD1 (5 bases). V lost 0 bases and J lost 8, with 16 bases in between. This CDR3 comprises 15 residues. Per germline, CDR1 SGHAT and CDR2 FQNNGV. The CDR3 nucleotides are TGTGCCAGCAGCTTAGATGGAAGGGCAGGGACGGGCTACACCTTC. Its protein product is CASSLDGRAGTGYTF. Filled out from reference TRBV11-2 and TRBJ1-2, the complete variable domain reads EAGVAQSPRYKIIEKRQSVAFWCNPISGHATLYWYQQILGQGPKLLIQFQNNGVVDDSQLPKDRFSAERLKGVDSTLKIQPAKLEDSAVYLCASSLDGRAGTGYTFGSGTRLTVV.

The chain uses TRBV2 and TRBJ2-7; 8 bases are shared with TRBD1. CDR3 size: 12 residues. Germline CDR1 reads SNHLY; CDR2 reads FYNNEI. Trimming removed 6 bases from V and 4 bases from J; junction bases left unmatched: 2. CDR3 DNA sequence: TGTGCCAGCAGGGGGGACAGGTACGAGCAGTACTTC. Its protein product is CASRGDRYEQYF.